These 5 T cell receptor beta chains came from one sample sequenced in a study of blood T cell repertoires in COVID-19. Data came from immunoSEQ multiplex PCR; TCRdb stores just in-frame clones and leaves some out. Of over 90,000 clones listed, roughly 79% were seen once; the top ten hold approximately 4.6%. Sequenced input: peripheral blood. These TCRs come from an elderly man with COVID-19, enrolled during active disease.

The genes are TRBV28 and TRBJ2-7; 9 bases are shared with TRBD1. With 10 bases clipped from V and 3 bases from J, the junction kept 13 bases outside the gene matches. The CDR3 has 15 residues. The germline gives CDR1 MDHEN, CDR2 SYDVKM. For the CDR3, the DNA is TGTGCCACGATCGTGGGACAGGGTCTAGGCTACGAGCAGTACTTC. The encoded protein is CATIVGQGLGYEQYF. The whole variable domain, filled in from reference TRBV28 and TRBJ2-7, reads DVKVTQSSRYLVKRTGEKVFLECVQDMDHENMFWYRQDPGLGLRLIYFSYDVKMKEKGDIPEGYSVSREKKERFSLILESASTNQTSMYLCATIVGQGLGYEQYFGPGTRLTVT.

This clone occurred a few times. The CDR3 region is CASSQDPGQGWTEAFF. In DNA, the CDR3 is TGCGCCAGCAGCCAAGACCCGGGACAGGGATGGACTGAAGCTTTCTTT. This chain uses TRBV4-1 with TRBJ1-1, with 9 bases identical to TRBD1. The CDR3 is made up of 16 amino acids. Germline lookup yields CDR1 MGHRA and CDR2 YSYEKL. The ends lost 0 bases at V and 5 bases at J; junction bases unmatched: 7.

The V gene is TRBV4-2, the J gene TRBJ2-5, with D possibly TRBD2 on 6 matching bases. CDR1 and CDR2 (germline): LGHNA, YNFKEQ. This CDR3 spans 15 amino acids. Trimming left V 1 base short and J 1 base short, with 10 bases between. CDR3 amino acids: CASSQVRGGQETQYF. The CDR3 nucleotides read TGTGCCAGCAGCCAAGTAAGGGGAGGCCAAGAGACCCAGTACTTC.

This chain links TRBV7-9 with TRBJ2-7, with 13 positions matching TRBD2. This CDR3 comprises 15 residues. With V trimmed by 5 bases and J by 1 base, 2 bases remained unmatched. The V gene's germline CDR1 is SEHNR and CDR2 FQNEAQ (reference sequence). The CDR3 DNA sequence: TGTGCCAGCAGCATGACTAGCGGGAGGTCCTACGAGCAGTACTTC. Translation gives CASSMTSGRSYEQYF.

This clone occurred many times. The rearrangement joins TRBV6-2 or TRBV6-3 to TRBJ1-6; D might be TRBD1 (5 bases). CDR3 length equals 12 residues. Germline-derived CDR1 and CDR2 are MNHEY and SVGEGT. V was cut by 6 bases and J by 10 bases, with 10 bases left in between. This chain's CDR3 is CASSPTVSPLHF. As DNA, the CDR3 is TGTGCCAGCAGCCCGACAGTGTCACCCCTCCACTTT.